The clone carrying this TCR beta chain has ten or more counts. Its target is unknown. No patient had received any treatment before thyroid surgery. The data were taken from a study of metastatic and nonmetastatic thyroid tumors. Background on the study: Repertoires from malignant and benign thyroid patients were compared across blood and tumor or nodule tissue. Study findings and constraints: It was reportedly found that TCR beta diversity was significantly higher in malignant thyroid tumors than in benign nodules, a difference seen in both blood and tumor samples.

Through MiXCR, TCRdb re-clonotyped the PCR reads. The sample contains approximately 74,000 clones, approximately 14% of which appear only once. V lost 0 bases and J lost 5, with 7 bases in between. Germline V CDR1 and CDR2: SGHTA, FQGTGA. This CDR3 is 14 amino acids long. The genes are TRBV7-3 and TRBJ2-2; D remains ambiguous. The TCR was taken from a male donor with papillary thyroid cancer or a benign thyroid nodule (not recorded which). Some clones in this sample may be carry-over from other donors' samples. Input material: blood. In DNA, the CDR3 is TGTGCCAGCAGCTTAACCCAGAGGACCGGGGAGCTGTTTTTT. This gives the protein CASSLTQRTGELFF.